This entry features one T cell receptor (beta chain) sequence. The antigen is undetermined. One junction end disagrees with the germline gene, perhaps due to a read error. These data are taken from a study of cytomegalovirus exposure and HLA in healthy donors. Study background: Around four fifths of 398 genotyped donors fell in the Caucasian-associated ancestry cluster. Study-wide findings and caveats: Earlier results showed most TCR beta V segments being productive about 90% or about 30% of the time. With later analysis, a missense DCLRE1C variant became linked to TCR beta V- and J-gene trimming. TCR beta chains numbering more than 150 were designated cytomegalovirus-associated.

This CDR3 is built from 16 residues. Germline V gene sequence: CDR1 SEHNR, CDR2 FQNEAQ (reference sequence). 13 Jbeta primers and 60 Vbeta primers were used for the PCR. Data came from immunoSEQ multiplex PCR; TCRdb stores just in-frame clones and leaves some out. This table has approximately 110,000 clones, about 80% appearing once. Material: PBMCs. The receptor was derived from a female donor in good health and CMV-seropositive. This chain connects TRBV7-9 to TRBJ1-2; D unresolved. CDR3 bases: TGTTCCAGCAGCTTAGGCTCAGCGAAAGCTAACTATGGCTACACCTTC. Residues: CSSSLGSAKANYGYTF.